These T cell receptor beta chains were read from a single sample in a study of blood T cell repertoires in COVID-19. Using immunoSEQ multiplex PCR, the repertoire was profiled, and TCRdb retains in-frame clones only, with some absent. The table includes roughly 46,000 clones, 84% detected once. Sequenced input: peripheral blood. The receptors derive from a man in his sixties with acute or convalescent COVID-19. Both conserved end residues are trimmed from each CDR3. Each record gives: CDR3 protein, J gene, V gene, clone size. For some rows the clone size is stated as once, few or many, or as a class when expanded; others skip it.

ASSGQPNQPQH,TRBJ1-5,TRBV27,.
ASSYPGSYGYT,TRBJ1-2,TRBV6-5,.
AWSRDSNTEAF,TRBJ1-1,TRBV30,once
AVRTGNSNQPQH,TRBJ1-5,TRBV10-3,.
ASSGTGGLEAF,TRBJ1-1,TRBV2,.
ASSQDPSGGRVDTQY,TRBJ2-3,TRBV4-3,few
ASRQGYGYT,TRBJ1-2,TRBV6-5,.
ASSQWTGVYEQY,TRBJ2-7,TRBV14,.
ASSYSASGSMGAF,TRBJ1-1,TRBV6-2/TRBV6-3,.
ASSLEQGVDGYT,TRBJ1-2,TRBV5-1,.
ASSLVGVQSTDTQY,TRBJ2-3,TRBV28,.
ASSPGQGLSRYGYT,TRBJ1-2,TRBV14,.
ASSSLSTSGGAEQF,TRBJ2-1,TRBV6-2/TRBV6-3,.
ASSSPQGQGWNEQY,TRBJ2-7,TRBV28,.
ASSARDSSQGTDTQY,TRBJ2-3,TRBV27,.
ATWGGVGSNQPQH,TRBJ1-5,TRBV19,.
ASSLANNQPQH,TRBJ1-5,TRBV7-2,.
ASSPLRTGGYQETQY,TRBJ2-5,TRBV18,.
ASSQLTGPLWKHHI,TRBJ1-3,TRBV4-2,.
ASSQVAGTGTKKLF,TRBJ1-4,TRBV4-1,.
ASSQGSLTGASNEKLF,TRBJ1-4,TRBV3-1/TRBV3-2,.
ASSVGGGITDTQY,TRBJ2-3,TRBV9,.
ASSGPTVYEQY,TRBJ2-7,TRBV10-2,.
ASSFLAGIKETQY,TRBJ2-5,TRBV27,.
ASSNQGGVDTQY,TRBJ2-3,TRBV19,.
ASSPTGPGYT,TRBJ1-2,TRBV19,.
ASSEALQGARVYYGYT,TRBJ1-2,TRBV2,.
ASSPRQGDGDGYT,TRBJ1-2,TRBV9,.
ASSLGQGLAEAF,TRBJ1-1,TRBV5-8,.
ASSVGAGGYQETQY,TRBJ2-5,TRBV9,.
ASSELENNEQF,TRBJ2-1,TRBV10-1,.
ASSPTGVDEQF,TRBJ2-1,TRBV18,once
ASRRDRSHNSPLH,TRBJ1-6,TRBV6-5,.
SVLGLAQETQY,TRBJ2-5,TRBV29-1,.
ASSSRQPDTQY,TRBJ2-3,TRBV5-1,.
ASSFPLYRVNEQF,TRBJ2-1,TRBV28,.
ASIETGYGAEAF,TRBJ1-1,TRBV2,.
ASSIVQGQGMNTEAF,TRBJ1-1,TRBV18,once
ASSLDGGSNTGELF,TRBJ2-2,TRBV5-1,.
ASRLRGAGYTEAF,TRBJ1-1,TRBV12-2,.